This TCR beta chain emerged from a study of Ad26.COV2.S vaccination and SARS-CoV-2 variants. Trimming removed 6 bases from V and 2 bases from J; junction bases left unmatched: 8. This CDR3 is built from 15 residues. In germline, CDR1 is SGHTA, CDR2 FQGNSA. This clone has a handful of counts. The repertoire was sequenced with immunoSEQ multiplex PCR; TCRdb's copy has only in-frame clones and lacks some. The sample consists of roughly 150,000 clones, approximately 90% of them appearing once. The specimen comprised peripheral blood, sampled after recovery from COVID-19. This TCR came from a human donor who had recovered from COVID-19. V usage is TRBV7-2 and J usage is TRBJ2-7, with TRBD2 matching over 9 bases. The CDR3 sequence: CASREGLALTYEQYF. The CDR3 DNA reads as TGTGCCAGCAGGGAGGGACTAGCTCTAACCTACGAGCAGTACTTC.